The 5 T cell receptor beta chains listed next were all sequenced from one sample in a study of cytomegalovirus exposure and HLA in healthy donors. The study ran its PCR with 60 Vbeta and 13 Jbeta primers. The repertoire was sequenced with immunoSEQ multiplex PCR; TCRdb's copy has only in-frame clones and lacks some. This table lists around 80,000 clones. The sequenced sample was PBMCs. These receptors all stem from a boy younger than 18 in good health and CMV-seronegative.

V gene TRBV29-1 combines with J gene TRBJ2-1; 7 nucleotides agree with TRBD2. Germline V gene lookup returns CDR1 SQVTM and CDR2 ANQGSEA. The CDR3 has 13 amino acids. Trimming at V came to 2 bases and at J to 4 bases, leaving 2 bases not matched to a gene. The CDR3 spells CSVEKGLYNEQFF. The CDR3 DNA follows: TGCAGCGTTGAAAAGGGACTATACAATGAGCAGTTCTTC.

V gene TRBV7-3 combines with J gene TRBJ1-6; D ambiguous. The CDR3 runs to 14 residues. V lost 6 bases to trimming and J lost 7 bases, with 13 bases between them. The germline gives CDR1 SGHTA, CDR2 FQGTGA. The CDR3 nucleotides are TGTGCCAGCAGGGAGGATCCCCTAAATTCACCCCTCCACTTT. As protein: CASREDPLNSPLHF.

The CDR3 DNA sequence: TGTGCCAGCAGCACCGGACAGTACACTGAAGCTTTCTTT. Residues: CASSTGQYTEAFF. V usage is TRBV5-5 and J usage is TRBJ1-1, with D possibly matching TRBD1 (6 bases). Germline-derived CDR1 and CDR2 are SGHKS and YYEKEE (reference sequence). CDR3 size: 13 residues. V was clipped by 4 bases and J by 3 bases, with 10 bases between them.

The chain has TRBV4-3 and TRBJ1-2; D is possibly TRBD1 (5 bases). V was trimmed by 0 bases and J by 9 bases, leaving 8 bases between them. The CDR3 loop spans 12 amino acids. Germline CDR1 is LGHNA and CDR2 is YSLEER. Here the CDR3 reads CASSQDRVSYTF. The CDR3 region has the DNA TGCGCCAGCAGCCAAGACAGGGTTAGCTACACCTTC.

The rearrangement uses TRBV4-2 and TRBJ1-3; D is perhaps TRBD1 (5 bases). V lost 0 bases and J 8 bases, leaving 20 bases between the germline ends. The germline CDR1 and CDR2 sequences are LGHNA and YNFKEQ. This CDR3 contains 17 residues. CDR3 amino acids: CASSQELAGRLEDTIYF. CDR3 coding DNA: TGTGCCAGCAGCCAAGAGTTGGCGGGGCGTTTGGAGGACACCATATATTTT.